The 5 T cell receptor beta chains below were found in one sample sequenced in a study of blood T cell repertoires in COVID-19 (dated by TCRdb to about 2020). Preparation of the library involved the immunoSEQ multiplex PCR assay. The clones in this table, taken by TCRdb from immuneACCESS, are in-frame only. Not every clone is retained; where verified, under half of the shortfall comes from an unresolved V gene, and the cause of the rest is unknown. This sample is represented by roughly 320,000 clones; just under 90% of them were singletons. The ten largest clones add up to less than 2% of the sample. Sequencing was done on a sample of peripheral blood. All receptors derive from a woman aged 25 to 39 with COVID-19, enrolled during active disease.

The CDR3 DNA reads TGTGCCAGTAGTGGAGGGGTCTATGGCTACACCTTC. Amino acids: CASSGGVYGYTF. V is TRBV19 and J is TRBJ1-2; perhaps TRBD1 as D (5 bases). CDR1 is LNHDA and CDR2 is SQIVND in the germline V gene (reference sequence). The CDR3 totals 12 residues. V was shortened by 5 bases and J by 4 bases, with 8 bases between the two germline ends.

J is TRBJ1-1 and V is TRBV28, with D hard to call. Trimming removed 6 bases at V and 4 bases at J, with 9 bases between. The CDR3 is 12 amino acids. The germline V gene has CDR1 MDHEN and CDR2 SYDVKM. Here the CDR3 reads CASSDSPTEAFF. Here the CDR3 DNA reads TGTGCCAGCAGCGACTCTCCCACTGAAGCTTTCTTT.

The gene calls are TRBV10-3 and TRBJ2-7; 7 positions match TRBD1. Germline V gene lookup returns CDR1 ENHRY and CDR2 SYGVKD. The CDR3 extends over 14 amino acids. Germline trimming cut 2 bases from V and 7 bases from J; bases unmatched to any gene: 8. CDR3 coding DNA: TGTGCCATCAGTGAGGCGACAGGGTCTGGAGAGCAGTACTTC. This codes for CAISEATGSGEQYF.

V usage is TRBV6-5 and J usage is TRBJ2-6; D remains ambiguous. Trimming shortened V by 7 bases and J by 1 base, and 8 bases separated the two germline ends. Per germline, CDR1 MNHEY and CDR2 SVGAGI. CDR3 length: 14 amino acids. The CDR3: CASTRSSGANVLTF. In nucleotides, the CDR3 is TGTGCCAGCACTAGGAGTTCTGGGGCCAACGTCCTGACTTTC.

The chain employs TRBV19 and TRBJ1-3, with D unclear. CDR1 and CDR2 (germline): LNHDA, SQIVND (reference sequence). Trimming cost V 7 bases and J 0 bases, with 10 bases left between them. This CDR3 region has 14 residues. The DNA of the CDR3 is TGTGCCAGTACCTCGGTCGTCTCTGGAAACACCATATATTTT. This encodes CASTSVVSGNTIYF.